The subject of this entry is one T cell receptor beta chain. As processed by the authors: Researchers report that nucleated cell counts were estimated from reference gene primer amplification. TCRdb's table, derived via immunoSEQ multiplex PCR, lists solely in-frame clones and lacks some. Clone size and V and J calls were adopted from that table, with D and trimming inferred from the DNA. The sample lists some 300,000 clones, 88% occurring once. The sample comes from a study of blood T cell repertoires in COVID-19. Background on the study: Samples taken during acute and convalescent COVID-19 were collected in the United States, Italy and Spain.

Germline assignment: CDR1 MNHNS and CDR2 SASEGT. This CDR3 is built from 14 residues. Trimming cost V 8 bases and J 3 bases, with 14 bases left between them. The sequenced sample was peripheral blood. The chain employs TRBV6-1 and TRBJ2-1; TRBD1 is a possible D gene (6 bases). The sequence came from a young woman who had recovered from COVID-19. CDR3: CASGHQGNYNEQFF. CDR3 in DNA: TGTGCCAGCGGGCATCAGGGGAACTACAATGAGCAGTTCTTC.